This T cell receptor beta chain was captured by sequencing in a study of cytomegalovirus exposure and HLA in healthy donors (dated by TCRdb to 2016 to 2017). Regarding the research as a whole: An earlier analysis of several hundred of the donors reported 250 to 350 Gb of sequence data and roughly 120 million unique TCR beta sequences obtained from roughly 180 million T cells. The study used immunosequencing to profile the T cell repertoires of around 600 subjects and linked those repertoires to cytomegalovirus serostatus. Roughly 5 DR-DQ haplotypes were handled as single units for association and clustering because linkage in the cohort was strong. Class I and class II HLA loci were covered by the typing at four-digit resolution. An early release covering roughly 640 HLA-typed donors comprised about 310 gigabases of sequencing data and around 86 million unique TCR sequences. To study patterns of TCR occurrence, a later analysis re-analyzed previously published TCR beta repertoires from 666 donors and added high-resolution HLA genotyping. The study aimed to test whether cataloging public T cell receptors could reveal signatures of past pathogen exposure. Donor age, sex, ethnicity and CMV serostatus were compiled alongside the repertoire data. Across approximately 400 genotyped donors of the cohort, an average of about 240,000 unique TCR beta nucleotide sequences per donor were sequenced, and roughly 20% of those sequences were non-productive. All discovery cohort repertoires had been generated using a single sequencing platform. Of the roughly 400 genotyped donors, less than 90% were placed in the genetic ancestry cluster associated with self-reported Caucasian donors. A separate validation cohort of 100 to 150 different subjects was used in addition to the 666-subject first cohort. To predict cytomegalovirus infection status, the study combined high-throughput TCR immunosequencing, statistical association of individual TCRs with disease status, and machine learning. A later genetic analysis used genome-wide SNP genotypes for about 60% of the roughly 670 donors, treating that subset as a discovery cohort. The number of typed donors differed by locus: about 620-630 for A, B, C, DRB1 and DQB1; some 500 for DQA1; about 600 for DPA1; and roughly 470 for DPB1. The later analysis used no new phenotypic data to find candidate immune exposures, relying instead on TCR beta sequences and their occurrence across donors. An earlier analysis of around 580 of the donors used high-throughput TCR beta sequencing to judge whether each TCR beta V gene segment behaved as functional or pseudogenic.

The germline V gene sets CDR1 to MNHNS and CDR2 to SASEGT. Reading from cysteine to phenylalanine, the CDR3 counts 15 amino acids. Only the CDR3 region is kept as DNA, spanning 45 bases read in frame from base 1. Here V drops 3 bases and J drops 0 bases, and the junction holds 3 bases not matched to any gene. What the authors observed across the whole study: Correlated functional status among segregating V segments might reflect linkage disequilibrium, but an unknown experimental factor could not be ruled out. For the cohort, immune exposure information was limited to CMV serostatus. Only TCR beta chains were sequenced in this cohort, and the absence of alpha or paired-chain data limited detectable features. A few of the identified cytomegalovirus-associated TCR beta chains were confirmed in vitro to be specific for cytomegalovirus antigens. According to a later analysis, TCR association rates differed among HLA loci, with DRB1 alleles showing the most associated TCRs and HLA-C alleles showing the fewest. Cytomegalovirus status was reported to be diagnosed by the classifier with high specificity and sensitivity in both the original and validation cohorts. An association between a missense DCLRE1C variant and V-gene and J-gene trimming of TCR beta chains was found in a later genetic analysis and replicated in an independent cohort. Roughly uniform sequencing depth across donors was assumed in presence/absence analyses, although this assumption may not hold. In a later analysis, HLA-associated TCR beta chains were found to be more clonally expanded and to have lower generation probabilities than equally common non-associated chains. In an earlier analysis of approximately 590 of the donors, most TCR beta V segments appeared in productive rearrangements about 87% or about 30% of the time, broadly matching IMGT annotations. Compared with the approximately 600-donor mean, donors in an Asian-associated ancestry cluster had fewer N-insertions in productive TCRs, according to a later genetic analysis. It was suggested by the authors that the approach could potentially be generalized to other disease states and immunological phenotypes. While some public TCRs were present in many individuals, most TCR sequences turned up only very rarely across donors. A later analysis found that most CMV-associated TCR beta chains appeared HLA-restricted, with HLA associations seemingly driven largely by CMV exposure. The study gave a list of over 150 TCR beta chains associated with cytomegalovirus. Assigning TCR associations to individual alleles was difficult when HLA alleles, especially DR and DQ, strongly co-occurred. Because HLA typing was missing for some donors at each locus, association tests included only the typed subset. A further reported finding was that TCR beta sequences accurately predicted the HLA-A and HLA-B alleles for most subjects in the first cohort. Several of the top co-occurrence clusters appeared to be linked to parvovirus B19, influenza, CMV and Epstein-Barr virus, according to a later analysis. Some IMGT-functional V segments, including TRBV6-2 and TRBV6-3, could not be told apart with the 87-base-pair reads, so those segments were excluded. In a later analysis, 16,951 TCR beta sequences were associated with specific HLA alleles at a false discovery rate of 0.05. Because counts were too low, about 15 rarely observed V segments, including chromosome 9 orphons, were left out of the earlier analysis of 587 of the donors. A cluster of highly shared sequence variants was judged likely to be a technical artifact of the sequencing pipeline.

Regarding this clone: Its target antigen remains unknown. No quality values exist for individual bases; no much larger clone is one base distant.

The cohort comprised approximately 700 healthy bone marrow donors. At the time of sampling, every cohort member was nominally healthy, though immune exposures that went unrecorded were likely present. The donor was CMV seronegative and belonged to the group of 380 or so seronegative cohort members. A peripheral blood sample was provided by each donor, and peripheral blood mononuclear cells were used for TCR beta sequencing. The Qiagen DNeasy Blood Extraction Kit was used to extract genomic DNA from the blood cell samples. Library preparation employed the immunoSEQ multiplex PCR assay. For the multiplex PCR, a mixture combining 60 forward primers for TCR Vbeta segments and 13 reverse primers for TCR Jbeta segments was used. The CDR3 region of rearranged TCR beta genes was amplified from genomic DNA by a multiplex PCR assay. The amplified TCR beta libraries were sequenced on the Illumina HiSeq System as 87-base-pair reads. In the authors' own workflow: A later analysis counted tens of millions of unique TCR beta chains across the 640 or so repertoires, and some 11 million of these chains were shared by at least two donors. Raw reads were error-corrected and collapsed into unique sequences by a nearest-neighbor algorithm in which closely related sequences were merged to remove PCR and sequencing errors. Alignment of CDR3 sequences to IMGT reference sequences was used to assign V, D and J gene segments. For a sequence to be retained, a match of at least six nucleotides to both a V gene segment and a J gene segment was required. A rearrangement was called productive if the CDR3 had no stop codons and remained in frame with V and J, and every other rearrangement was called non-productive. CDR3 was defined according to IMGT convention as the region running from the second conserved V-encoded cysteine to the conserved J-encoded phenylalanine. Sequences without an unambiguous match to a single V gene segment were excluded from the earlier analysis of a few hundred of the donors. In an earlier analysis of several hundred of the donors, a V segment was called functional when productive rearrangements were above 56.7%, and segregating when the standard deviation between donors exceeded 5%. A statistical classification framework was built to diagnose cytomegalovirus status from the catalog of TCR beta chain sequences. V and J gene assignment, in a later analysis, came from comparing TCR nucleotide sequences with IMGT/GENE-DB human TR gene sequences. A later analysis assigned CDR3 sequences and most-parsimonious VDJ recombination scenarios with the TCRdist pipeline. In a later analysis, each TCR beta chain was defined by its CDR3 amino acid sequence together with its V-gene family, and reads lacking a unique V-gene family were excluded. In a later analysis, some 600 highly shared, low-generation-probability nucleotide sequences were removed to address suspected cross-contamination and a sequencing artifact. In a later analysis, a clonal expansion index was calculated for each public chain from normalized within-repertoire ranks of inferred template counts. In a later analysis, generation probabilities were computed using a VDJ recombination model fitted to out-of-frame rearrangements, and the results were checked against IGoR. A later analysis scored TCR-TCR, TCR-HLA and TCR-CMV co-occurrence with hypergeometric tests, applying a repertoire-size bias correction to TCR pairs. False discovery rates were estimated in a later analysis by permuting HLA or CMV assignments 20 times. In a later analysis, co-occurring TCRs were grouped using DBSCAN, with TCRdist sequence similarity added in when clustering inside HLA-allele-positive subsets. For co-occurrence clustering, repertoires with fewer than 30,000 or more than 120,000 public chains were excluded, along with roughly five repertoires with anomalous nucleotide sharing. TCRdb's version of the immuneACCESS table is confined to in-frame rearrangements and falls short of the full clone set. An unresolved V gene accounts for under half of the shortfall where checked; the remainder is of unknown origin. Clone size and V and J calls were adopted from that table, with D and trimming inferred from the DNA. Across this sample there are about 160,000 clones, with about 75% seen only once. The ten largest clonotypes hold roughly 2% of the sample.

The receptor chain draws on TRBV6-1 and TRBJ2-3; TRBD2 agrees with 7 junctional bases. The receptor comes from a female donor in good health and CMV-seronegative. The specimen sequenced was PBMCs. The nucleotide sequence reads TGTGCCAGCAGTGAGTCTAGCGGTAGCACAGATACGCAGTATTTT. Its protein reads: CASSESSGSTDTQYF.